This TCR beta chain derives from a study of shared T cell receptors in the human thymus. In the case of this clone: One junction end does not reproduce the germline sequence, and a read error may be involved.

Sequencing was performed with immunoSEQ multiplex PCR; in TCRdb, only in-frame clones are kept and a portion is missing. In the table there are roughly 410,000 clones, just under 95% of which are singletons. CDR1 is SGHTA and CDR2 is FQGNSA in the germline V gene. The CDR3 is 11 residues long. The rearrangement uses TRBV7-2 and TRBJ2-6; the D gene is possibly TRBD1 (6 bases). Sample: thymocytes. This receptor was obtained from a human donor. The CDR3 loop reads CASSSEDSPRF. The CDR3 nucleotides read TGTGCCAGCAGCTCCGAGGACAGTCCGAGATTC. The entire variable domain, with the rest obtained from reference TRBV7-2 and TRBJ2-6, is as follows: GAGVSQSPSNKVTEKGKDVELRCDPISGHTALYWYRQSLGQGLEFLIYFQGNSAPDKSGLPSDRFSAERTGGSVSTLTIQRTQQEDSAVYLCASSSEDSPRFGAGSRLTVL.